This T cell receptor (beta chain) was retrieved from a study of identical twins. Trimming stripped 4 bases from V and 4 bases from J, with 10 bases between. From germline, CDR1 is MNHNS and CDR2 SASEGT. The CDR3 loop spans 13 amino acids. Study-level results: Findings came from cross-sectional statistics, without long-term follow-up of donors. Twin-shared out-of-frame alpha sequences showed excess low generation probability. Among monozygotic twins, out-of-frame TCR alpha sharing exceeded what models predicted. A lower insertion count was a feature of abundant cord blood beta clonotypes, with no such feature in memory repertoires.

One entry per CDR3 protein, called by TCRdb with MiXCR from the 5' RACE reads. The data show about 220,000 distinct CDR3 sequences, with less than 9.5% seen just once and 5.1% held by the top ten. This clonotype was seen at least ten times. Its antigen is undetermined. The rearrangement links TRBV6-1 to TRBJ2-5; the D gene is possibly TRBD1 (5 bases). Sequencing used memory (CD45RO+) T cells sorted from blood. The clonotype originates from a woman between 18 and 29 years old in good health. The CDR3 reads CASSGQGRETQYF. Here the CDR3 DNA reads TGTGCCAGCAGTGGTCAGGGTCGAGAGACCCAGTACTTC.